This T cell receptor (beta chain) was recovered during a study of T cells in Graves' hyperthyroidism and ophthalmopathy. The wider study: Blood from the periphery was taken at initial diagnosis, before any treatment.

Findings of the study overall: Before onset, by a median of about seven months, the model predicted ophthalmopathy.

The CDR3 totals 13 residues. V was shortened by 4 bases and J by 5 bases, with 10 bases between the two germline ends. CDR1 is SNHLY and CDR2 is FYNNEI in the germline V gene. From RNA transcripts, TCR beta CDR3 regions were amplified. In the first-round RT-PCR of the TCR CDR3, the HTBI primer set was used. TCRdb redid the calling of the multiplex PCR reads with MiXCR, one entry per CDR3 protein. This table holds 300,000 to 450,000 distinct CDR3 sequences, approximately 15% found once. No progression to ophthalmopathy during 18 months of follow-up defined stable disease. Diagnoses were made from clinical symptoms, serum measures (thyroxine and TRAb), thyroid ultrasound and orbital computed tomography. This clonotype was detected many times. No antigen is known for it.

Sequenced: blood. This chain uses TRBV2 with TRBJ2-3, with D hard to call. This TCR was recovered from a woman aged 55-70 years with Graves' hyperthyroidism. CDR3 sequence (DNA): TGTGCCAGCAGTGTCGGGTACGGAGATACGCAGTATTTT. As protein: CASSVGYGDTQYF. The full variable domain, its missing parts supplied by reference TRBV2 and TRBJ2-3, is EPEVTQTPSHQVTQMGQEVILRCVPISNHLYFYWYRQILGQKVEFLVSFYNNEISEKSEIFDDQFSVERPDGSNFTLKIRSTKLEDSAMYFCASSVGYGDTQYFGPGTRLTVL.